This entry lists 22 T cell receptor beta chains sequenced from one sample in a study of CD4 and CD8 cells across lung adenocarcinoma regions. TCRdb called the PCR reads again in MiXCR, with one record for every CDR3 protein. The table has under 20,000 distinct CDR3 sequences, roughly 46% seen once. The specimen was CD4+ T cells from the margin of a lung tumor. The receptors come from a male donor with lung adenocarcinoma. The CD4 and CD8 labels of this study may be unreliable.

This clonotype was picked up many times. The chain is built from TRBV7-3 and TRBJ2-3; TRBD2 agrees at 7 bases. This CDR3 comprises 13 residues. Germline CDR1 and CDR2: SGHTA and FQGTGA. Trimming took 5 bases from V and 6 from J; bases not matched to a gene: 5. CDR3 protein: CASSTLLADTQYF. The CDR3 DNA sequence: TGTGCCAGCAGCACATTACTAGCGGATACGCAGTATTTT.

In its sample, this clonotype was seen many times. The DNA of the CDR3 is TGTGCCAGCAGCTTAGAAATAGCGGGAGCAGCCGGGGAGCTGTTTTTT. It specifies CASSLEIAGAAGELFF. The chain has TRBV7-6 and TRBJ2-2; 9 nucleotides match TRBD2. The CDR3 has 16 residues. V lost 1 base to trimming and J lost 6 bases; unmatched junction nucleotides: 6. Germline V gives CDR1 SGHVS, CDR2 FNYEAQ.

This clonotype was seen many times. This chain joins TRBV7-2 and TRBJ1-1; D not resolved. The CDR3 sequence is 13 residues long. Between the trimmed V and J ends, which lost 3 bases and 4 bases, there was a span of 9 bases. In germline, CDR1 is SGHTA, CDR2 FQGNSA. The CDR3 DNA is TGTGCCAGCAGCTTCGACGGCGGCACTGAAGCTTTCTTT. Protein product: CASSFDGGTEAFF. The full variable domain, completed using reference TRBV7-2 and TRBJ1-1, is GAGVSQSPSNKVTEKGKDVELRCDPISGHTALYWYRQSLGQGLEFLIYFQGNSAPDKSGLPSDRFSAERTGGSVSTLTIQRTQQEDSAVYLCASSFDGGTEAFFGQGTRLTVV.

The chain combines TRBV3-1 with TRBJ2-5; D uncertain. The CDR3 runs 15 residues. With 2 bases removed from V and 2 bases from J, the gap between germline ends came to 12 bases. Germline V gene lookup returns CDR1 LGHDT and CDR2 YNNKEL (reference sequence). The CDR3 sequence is CASSQLSGPQETQYF. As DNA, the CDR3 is TGTGCCAGCAGCCAACTCTCCGGGCCTCAAGAGACCCAGTACTTC.

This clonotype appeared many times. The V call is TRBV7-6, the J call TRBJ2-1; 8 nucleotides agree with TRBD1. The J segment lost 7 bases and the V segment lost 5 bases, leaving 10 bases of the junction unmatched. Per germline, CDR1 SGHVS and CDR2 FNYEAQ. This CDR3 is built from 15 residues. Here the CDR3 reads CASSQGQGGRNEQFF. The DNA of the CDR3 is TGTGCCAGCAGCCAAGGACAGGGAGGTCGAAATGAGCAGTTCTTC.

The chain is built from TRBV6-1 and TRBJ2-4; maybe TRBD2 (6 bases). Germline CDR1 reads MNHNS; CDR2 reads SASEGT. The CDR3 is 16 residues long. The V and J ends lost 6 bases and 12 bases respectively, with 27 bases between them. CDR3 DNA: TGTGCCAGCAGGGCCCGGGGGAGGCGAGCCAAAGACACTCAGTACTTC. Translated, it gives CASRARGRRAKDTQYF.

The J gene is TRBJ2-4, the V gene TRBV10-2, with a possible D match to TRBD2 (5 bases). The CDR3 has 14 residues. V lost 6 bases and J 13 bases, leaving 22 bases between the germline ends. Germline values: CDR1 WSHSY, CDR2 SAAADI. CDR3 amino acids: CASRRLAAANTQYF. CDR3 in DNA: TGCGCCAGCAGGCGGCTGGCAGCGGCAAACACGCAGTACTTC.

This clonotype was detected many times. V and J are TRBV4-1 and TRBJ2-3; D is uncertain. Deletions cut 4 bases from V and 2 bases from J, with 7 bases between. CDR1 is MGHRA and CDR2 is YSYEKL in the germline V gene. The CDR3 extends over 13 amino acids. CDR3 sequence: CASSRQVTDTQYF. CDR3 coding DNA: TGCGCCAGCAGCCGTCAGGTCACAGATACGCAGTATTTT.

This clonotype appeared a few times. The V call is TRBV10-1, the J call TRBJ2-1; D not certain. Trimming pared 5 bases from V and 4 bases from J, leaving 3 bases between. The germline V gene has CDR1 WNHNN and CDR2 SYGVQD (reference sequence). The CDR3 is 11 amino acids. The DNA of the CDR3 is TGCGCCAGCAGTACTTACAATGAGCAGTTCTTC. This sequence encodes CASSTYNEQFF.

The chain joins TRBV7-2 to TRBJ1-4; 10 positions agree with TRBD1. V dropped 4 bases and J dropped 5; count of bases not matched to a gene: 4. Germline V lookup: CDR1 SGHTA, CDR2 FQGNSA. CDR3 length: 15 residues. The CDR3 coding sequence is TGTGCCAGCAGCTCATGGACAGGGGGAAATGAAAAACTGTTTTTT. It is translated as CASSSWTGGNEKLFF.

CDR3 sequence reads: CAWTPGQGDQKLFF. CDR3 nucleotide sequence: TGTGCCTGGACCCCCGGACAGGGAGATCAAAAACTGTTTTTT. This chain links TRBV30 with TRBJ1-4, with TRBD1 identical over 8 bases. Trimming took 4 bases from V and 9 from J; bases not matched to a gene: 10. Per germline, CDR1 GTSNPN and CDR2 SVGIG (reference sequence). The CDR3 is 14 residues long.

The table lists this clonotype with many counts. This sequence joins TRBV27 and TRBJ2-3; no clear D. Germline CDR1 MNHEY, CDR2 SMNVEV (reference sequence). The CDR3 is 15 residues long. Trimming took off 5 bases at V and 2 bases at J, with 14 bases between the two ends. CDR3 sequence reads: CASSLVSLATDTQYF. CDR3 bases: TGTGCCAGCAGTCTAGTCTCTCTCGCCACAGATACGCAGTATTTT.

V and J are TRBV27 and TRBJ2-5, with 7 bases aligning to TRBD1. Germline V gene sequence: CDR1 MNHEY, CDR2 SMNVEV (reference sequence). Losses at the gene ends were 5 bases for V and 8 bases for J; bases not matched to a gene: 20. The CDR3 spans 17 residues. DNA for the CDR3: TGTGCCAGCAGTCCGGGGCGAGGGGGCCGTGGGCCAGATACCCAGTACTTC. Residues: CASSPGRGGRGPDTQYF.

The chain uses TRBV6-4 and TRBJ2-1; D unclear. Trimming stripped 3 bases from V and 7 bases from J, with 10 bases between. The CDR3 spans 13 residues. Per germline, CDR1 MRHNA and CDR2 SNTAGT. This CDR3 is CASSDGPLNEQFF. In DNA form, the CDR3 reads TGTGCCAGCAGTGATGGGCCTCTAAATGAGCAGTTCTTC.

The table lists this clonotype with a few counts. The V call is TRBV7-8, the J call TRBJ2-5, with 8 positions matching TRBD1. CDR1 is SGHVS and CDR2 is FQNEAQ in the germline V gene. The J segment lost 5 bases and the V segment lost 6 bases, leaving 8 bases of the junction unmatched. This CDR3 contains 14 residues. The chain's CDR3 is CASSRRGRGETQYF. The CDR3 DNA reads TGTGCCAGCAGTCGCAGGGGGCGCGGGGAGACCCAGTACTTC.

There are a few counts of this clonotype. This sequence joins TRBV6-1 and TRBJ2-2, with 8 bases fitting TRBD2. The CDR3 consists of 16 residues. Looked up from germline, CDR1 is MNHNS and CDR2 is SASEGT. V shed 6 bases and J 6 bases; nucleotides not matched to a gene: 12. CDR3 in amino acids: CASRPKERGYSGELFF. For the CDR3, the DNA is TGTGCCAGCAGGCCTAAGGAGCGGGGGTATTCCGGGGAGCTGTTTTTT.

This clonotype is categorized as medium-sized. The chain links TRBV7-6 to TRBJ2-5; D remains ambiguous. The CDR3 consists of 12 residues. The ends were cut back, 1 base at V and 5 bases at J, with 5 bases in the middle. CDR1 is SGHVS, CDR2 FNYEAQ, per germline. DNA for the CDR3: TGTGCCAGCAGCTTAGGTTCGGAGACCCAGTACTTC. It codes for CASSLGSETQYF.

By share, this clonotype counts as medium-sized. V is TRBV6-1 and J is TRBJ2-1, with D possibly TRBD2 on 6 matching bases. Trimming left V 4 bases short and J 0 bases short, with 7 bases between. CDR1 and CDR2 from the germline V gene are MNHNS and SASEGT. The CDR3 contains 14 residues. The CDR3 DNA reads TGTGCCAGCAGTGCGCGGGGCTCCTACAATGAGCAGTTCTTC. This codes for CASSARGSYNEQFF.

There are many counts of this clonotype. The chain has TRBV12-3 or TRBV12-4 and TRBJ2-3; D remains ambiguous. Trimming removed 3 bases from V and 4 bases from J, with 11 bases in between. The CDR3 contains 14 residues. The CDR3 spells CASSFGGAADTQYF. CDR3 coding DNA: TGTGCCAGCAGTTTCGGCGGAGCCGCAGATACGCAGTATTTT.

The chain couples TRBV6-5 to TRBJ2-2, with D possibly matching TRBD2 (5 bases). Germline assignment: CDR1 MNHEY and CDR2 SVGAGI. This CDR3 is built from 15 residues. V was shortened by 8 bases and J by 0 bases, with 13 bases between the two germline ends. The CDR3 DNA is TGTGCCAGCCGCTACCGCGGGTCGAACACCGGGGAGCTGTTTTTT. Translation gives CASRYRGSNTGELFF.

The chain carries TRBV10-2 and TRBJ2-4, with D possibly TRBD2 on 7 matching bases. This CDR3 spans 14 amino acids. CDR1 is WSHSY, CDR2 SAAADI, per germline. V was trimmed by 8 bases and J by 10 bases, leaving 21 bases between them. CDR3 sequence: CASSGLGGTNIQYF. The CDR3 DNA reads TGCGCCAGCTCGGGGCTGGGAGGGACAAATATTCAGTACTTC.

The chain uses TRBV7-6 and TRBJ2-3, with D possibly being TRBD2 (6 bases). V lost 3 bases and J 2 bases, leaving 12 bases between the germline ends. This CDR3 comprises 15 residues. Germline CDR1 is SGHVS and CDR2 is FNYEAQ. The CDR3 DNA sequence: TGTGCCAGCAGCTTTTTGGCTAGCGTCACAGATACGCAGTATTTT. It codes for CASSFLASVTDTQYF.